This is a list of T cell receptor beta chains from one sample in a study of blood T cell repertoires in COVID-19. Using immunoSEQ multiplex PCR, the repertoire was profiled, and TCRdb retains in-frame clones only, with some absent. Of some 330,000 clones detected, roughly 86% appear once; the ten largest clones hold around 2%. Material: PBMCs or T cells enriched from blood (not recorded which). The source is a man aged 40-50 years in a cohort exposed to, infected with or recovered from COVID-19 (not recorded which). The CDR3 runs from the conserved cysteine through the conserved F or W. The D gene is left open where the match is weak. A row's size may be missing; if present it is once, few, many or a size class.

j_gene | abundance | v_gene | d_gene | CDR3nt | CDR3aa
TRBJ2-3 | NA | TRBV7-9 | TRBD2 | TGTGCCAGCAGCCGGCCGGGACTAATCGGGACAGATACGCAGTATTTT | CASSRPGLIGTDTQYF
TRBJ2-3 | NA | TRBV3-1/TRBV3-2 | TRBD1 | TGTGCCAGCAGTCATACACAGGGGGGCCCCACAGATACGCAGTATTTT | CASSHTQGGPTDTQYF
TRBJ1-5 | NA | TRBV28 | NA | TGTGCCAGCGACCCCATACCGACAGACAATCAGCCCCAGCATTTT | CASDPIPTDNQPQHF
TRBJ1-1 | NA | TRBV19 | NA | TGTGCCAGTAGGGGGAGACTGAACACTGAAGCTTTCTTT | CASRGRLNTEAFF
TRBJ1-1 | NA | TRBV5-1 | NA | TGCGCCAGCAGCACCGCGGGGAACACTGAAGCTTTCTTT | CASSTAGNTEAFF
TRBJ2-1 | NA | TRBV4-1 | TRBD2 | TGCGCCAGCAGCTCCGGGACTAGCGTATACAATGAGCAGTTCTTC | CASSSGTSVYNEQFF
TRBJ2-5 | NA | TRBV5-1 | NA | TGCGCCAGCAGCTCGGGGGGCGGGAGAGAGACCCAGTACTTC | CASSSGGGRETQYF
TRBJ2-4 | NA | TRBV7-9 | TRBD1 | TGTGCCAGCAGCTTTGGGGACAGGGAAGCCAAAAACATTCAGTACTTC | CASSFGDREAKNIQYF
TRBJ2-7 | NA | TRBV9 | TRBD1 | TGTGCCAGCAGCCCGCGACAGGGTGCCACCTACGAGCAGTACTTC | CASSPRQGATYEQYF
TRBJ2-1 | many | TRBV18 | NA | TGTGCCAGCTCACCAATCCGGGAGCGTTCGAATGAGCAGTTCTTC | CASSPIRERSNEQFF
TRBJ1-3 | NA | TRBV6-5 | NA | TGTGCCAGCAGCCCGGACTTAGGAAACACCATATATTTT | CASSPDLGNTIYF
TRBJ2-2 | NA | TRBV15 | NA | TGTGCCACCAGCAGAGATTCAGGCGGGCGGTACGGAAACACCGGGGAGCTGTTTTTT | CATSRDSGGRYGNTGELFF
TRBJ2-2 | NA | TRBV28 | TRBD1 | TGTGCCAGCAAATTCACGATCGGGACAGTCAACACCGGGGAGCTGTTTTTT | CASKFTIGTVNTGELFF
TRBJ2-5 | NA | TRBV5-1 | NA | TGCGCCAGCAGCTTGTTTATGGGGCCCCAAGAGACCCAGTACTTC | CASSLFMGPQETQYF
TRBJ1-6 | NA | TRBV9 | NA | TGTGCCAGCAGCGTAGATTACAGGGTAGTGTCACCCCTCCACTTT | CASSVDYRVVSPLHF
TRBJ2-2 | NA | TRBV7-3 | TRBD2 | TGTGCCAGCAGCCCTGGACTAGCGGGAGGGATCGGGGAGCTGTTTTTT | CASSPGLAGGIGELFF
TRBJ2-2 | NA | TRBV6-5 | TRBD1 | TGTGCCAGCAGGCAGGACAGGCCGAACACCGGGGAGCTGTTTTTT | CASRQDRPNTGELFF
TRBJ1-1 | NA | TRBV3-1/TRBV3-2 | NA | TGTGCCAGCAGCCAGGGAGCCAGGCCTGAAGCTTTCTTT | CASSQGARPEAFF
TRBJ2-5 | NA | TRBV10-2 | TRBD2 | TGCGCCAGCAGTGAGTACCGGACTAGCGGTCGAGGTGTCAAGGAGACCCAGTACTTC | CASSEYRTSGRGVKETQYF
TRBJ2-7 | NA | TRBV28 | NA | TGTGCCAGCAGTTTACTAGCCCGCTCCTACGAGCAGTACTTC | CASSLLARSYEQYF
TRBJ2-7 | NA | TRBV28 | TRBD1 | TGTGCCAGCAGTGGGACAGTTAGAACCTACGAGCAGTACTTC | CASSGTVRTYEQYF
TRBJ1-4 | NA | TRBV7-2 | NA | TGTGCCAGCAGCCCGAGACAGACCTTTAATGAAAAACTGTTTTTT | CASSPRQTFNEKLFF
TRBJ1-2 | NA | TRBV14 | NA | TGTGCCAGCAGTTCTTGGGACATGTTGGGCTACACCTTC | CASSSWDMLGYTF
TRBJ2-3 | many | TRBV5-8 | TRBD1 | TGTGCCAGCAGCCTCAGGACAGGGCAGTCAGATACGCAGTATTTT | CASSLRTGQSDTQYF
TRBJ1-5 | NA | TRBV15 | NA | TGTGCCACCAGCAGAGCCCGGACAGTTAGCAATCAGCCCCAGCATTTT | CATSRARTVSNQPQHF
TRBJ1-6 | NA | TRBV7-9 | NA | TGTGCCAGCAGCCCCGACAGAAATAATTCACCCCTCCACTTT | CASSPDRNNSPLHF
TRBJ1-2 | once | TRBV3-1/TRBV3-2 | NA | TGTGCCAGCAGCACCCGGACAGACTATGGCTACACCTTC | CASSTRTDYGYTF
TRBJ2-3 | once | TRBV7-2 | TRBD2 | TGTGCCAGCAGACTTAGCGGGTCTAGCACAGATACGCAGTATTTT | CASRLSGSSTDTQYF
TRBJ2-6 | NA | TRBV19 | NA | TGTGCCAGTAGTTTCCGGAGCTCTGGGGCCAACGTCCTGACTTTC | CASSFRSSGANVLTF
TRBJ1-2 | NA | TRBV5-1 | TRBD1 | TGCGCCAGCAGCTTGAGGGGACAGGGGAGAGGCTATGGCTACACCTTC | CASSLRGQGRGYGYTF
TRBJ1-4 | NA | TRBV24-1 | NA | TGTGCCACCAGTGCTCCGAATGAAAAACTGTTTTTT | CATSAPNEKLFF
TRBJ1-5 | NA | TRBV4-1 | NA | TGCGCCAGCAGCCAAGATGACAGCCCTTATAGCAATCAGCCCCAGCATTTT | CASSQDDSPYSNQPQHF
TRBJ2-7 | NA | TRBV5-6 | TRBD2 | TGTGCCAGCAGCTTGGTAGCGGGAGTCTCATATGAGCAGTACTTC | CASSLVAGVSYEQYF
TRBJ1-6 | NA | TRBV4-1 | NA | TGCGCCAGCAGCCAAGATGGCAGGGCGGGGAATTCACCCCTCCACTTT | CASSQDGRAGNSPLHF
TRBJ1-1 | NA | TRBV14 | TRBD1 | TGTGCCAGCAGCCAGGTACAGGGGCGAATGAACACTGAAGCTTTCTTT | CASSQVQGRMNTEAFF
TRBJ2-7 | NA | TRBV6-2/TRBV6-3 | TRBD2 | TGTGCCAGCAGTTATTTATTAGCGGGGGGATCCTACGAGCAGTACTTC | CASSYLLAGGSYEQYF
TRBJ1-6 | NA | TRBV5-5 | NA | TGTGCCAGCAGCTGGCCGGGTTCACCCCTCCACTTT | CASSWPGSPLHF
TRBJ2-3 | NA | TRBV2 | NA | TGTGCCAGCAGGCAGCGGGCTAGCACAGATACGCAGTATTTT | CASRQRASTDTQYF
TRBJ2-1 | once | TRBV11-3 | NA | TGTGCCAGCAGCTGGGACACCAACAATGAGCAGTTCTTC | CASSWDTNNEQFF
TRBJ1-5 | NA | TRBV20-1 | NA | TGCAGTGCTAGTGTTGGAGGGGATAGCAATCAGCCCCAGCATTTT | CSASVGGDSNQPQHF
TRBJ2-1 | NA | TRBV10-3 | TRBD1 | TGTGCCATCAGTCGGGACAGGGGAAATGAGCAGTTCTTC | CAISRDRGNEQFF
TRBJ2-1 | few | TRBV2 | TRBD2 | TGTGCCAGCAGTGAAGCCTTGGCTAGCGGCTACAATGAGCAGTTCTTC | CASSEALASGYNEQFF
TRBJ1-2 | NA | TRBV4-2 | NA | TGTGCCAGCAGCCAAGACGTGACATTCTCAAACTATGGCTACACCTTC | CASSQDVTFSNYGYTF
TRBJ2-5 | NA | TRBV11-2 | NA | TGTGCCAGCAGCCTAGAGTCTGTGGAGACCCAGTACTTC | CASSLESVETQYF
TRBJ2-7 | NA | TRBV19 | TRBD2 | TGTGCCAGTTCCTCGGCGGGAGGCACCGCCTACGAGCAGTACTTC | CASSSAGGTAYEQYF
TRBJ2-5 | few | TRBV6-1 | TRBD1 | TGTGCCAGCAGTGAACCCACAGGGGGCCAAGAGACCCAGTACTTC | CASSEPTGGQETQYF
TRBJ2-4 | NA | TRBV5-6 | NA | TGTGCCAGCAGCCCGGGGGGACACCTAGCCAAAAACATTCAGTACTTC | CASSPGGHLAKNIQYF
TRBJ1-2 | NA | TRBV7-9 | TRBD1 | TGTGCCAGCAGCCGGACAGGAAACTATGGCTACACCTTC | CASSRTGNYGYTF
TRBJ1-1 | NA | TRBV5-6 | TRBD1 | TGTGCCAGCACCCGCAGACAGGGGAGAAAGAACACTGAAGCTTTCTTT | CASTRRQGRKNTEAFF
TRBJ2-3 | NA | TRBV18 | TRBD2 | TGTGCCAGCTCAGTTTCCAGCGGGAGATCAGATACGCAGTATTTT | CASSVSSGRSDTQYF
TRBJ2-2 | NA | TRBV6-5 | NA | TGTGCCAGCAGCAGAAGGGGTTGGAACAACGGGGAGCTGTTTTTT | CASSRRGWNNGELFF
TRBJ2-2 | NA | TRBV6-5 | TRBD1 | TGTGCCAGTCCACGGGACAGCAACACCGGGGAGCTGTTTTTT | CASPRDSNTGELFF
TRBJ2-4 | once | TRBV21-1 | NA | TGTGCCAGCAGCAAAGTCCGGCGGGTGAACATTCAGTACTTC | CASSKVRRVNIQYF